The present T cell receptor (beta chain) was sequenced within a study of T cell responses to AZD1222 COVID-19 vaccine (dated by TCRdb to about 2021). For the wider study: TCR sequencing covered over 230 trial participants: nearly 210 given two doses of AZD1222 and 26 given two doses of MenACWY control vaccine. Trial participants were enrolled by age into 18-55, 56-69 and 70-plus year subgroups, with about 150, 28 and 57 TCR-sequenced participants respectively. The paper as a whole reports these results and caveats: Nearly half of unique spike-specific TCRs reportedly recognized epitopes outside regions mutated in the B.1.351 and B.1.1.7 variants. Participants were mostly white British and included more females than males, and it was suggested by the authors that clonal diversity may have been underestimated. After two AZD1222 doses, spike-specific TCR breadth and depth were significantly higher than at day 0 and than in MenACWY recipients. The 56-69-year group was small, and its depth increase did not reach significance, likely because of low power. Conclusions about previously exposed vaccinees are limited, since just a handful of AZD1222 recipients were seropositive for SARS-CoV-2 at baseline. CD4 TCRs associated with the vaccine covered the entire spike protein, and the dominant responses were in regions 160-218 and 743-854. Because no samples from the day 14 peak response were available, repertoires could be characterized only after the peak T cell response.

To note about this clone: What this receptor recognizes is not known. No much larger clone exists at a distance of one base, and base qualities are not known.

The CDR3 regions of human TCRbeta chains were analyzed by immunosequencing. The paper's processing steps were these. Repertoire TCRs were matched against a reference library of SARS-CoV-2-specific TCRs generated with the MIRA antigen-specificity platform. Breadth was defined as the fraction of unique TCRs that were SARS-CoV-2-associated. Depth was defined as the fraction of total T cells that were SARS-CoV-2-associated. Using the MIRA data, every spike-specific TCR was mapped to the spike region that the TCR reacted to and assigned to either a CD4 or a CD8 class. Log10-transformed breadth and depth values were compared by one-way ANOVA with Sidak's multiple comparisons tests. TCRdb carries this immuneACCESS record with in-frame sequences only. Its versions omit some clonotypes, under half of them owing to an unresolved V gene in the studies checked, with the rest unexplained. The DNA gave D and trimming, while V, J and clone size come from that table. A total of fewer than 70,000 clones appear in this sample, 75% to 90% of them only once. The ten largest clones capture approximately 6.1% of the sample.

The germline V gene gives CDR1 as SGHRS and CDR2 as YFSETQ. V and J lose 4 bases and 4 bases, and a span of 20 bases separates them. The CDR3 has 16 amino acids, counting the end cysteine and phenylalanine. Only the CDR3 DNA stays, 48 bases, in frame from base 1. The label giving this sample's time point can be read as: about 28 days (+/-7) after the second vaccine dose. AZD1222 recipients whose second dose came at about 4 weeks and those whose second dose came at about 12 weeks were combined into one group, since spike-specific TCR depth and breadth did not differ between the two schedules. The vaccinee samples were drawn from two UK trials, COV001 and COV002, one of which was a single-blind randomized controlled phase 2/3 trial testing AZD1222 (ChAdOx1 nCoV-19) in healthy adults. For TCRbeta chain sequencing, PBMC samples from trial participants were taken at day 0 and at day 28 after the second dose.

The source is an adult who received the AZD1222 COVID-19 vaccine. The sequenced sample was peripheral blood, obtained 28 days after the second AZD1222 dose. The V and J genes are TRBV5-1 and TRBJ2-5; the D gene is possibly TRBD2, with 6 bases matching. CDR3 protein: CASSTPSSARGETQYF. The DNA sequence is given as TGCGCCAGCAGCACCCCTTCTAGCGCGAGGGGAGAGACCCAGTACTTC. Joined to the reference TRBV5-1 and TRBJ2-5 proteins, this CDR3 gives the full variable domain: KAGVTQTPRYLIKTRGQQVTLSCSPISGHRSVSWYQQTPGQGLQFLFEYFSETQRNKGNFPGRFSGRQFSNSRSEMNVSTLELGDSALYLCASSTPSSARGETQYFGPGTRLLVL.